These 10 T cell receptor beta chains were sequenced from one sample in a study of blood T cell repertoires in COVID-19. This table comes from immunoSEQ multiplex PCR, and its TCRdb copy is limited to in-frame clones, with some not included. This table has around 470,000 clones, approximately 89% appearing once. What was sequenced was peripheral blood. The receptors were sampled from a man aged 18 to 29 with COVID-19, enrolled during active disease.

CDR3 residues: CASSSRDSSYNEQFF. The CDR3 coding sequence is TGTGCCAGCAGCTCCCGGGACTCATCCTACAATGAGCAGTTCTTC. This rearrangement joins TRBV7-6 to TRBJ2-1; D is perhaps TRBD2 (6 bases). Deletions cut 4 bases from V and 1 base from J, with 11 bases between. CDR1 is SGHVS, CDR2 FNYEAQ, per germline. CDR3 length: 15 amino acids.

Turning to this clone: This sample also contains other DNA sequences that code for the same CDR3. The rearrangement links TRBV6-5 to TRBJ2-3; D remains ambiguous. The germline V gene has CDR1 MNHEY and CDR2 SVGAGI. This CDR3 spans 13 amino acids. Trimming left V 6 bases short and J 1 base short, with 8 bases between. CDR3 nucleotides: TGTGCCAGCAGGCCACGCGGCACAGATACGCAGTATTTT. It specifies CASRPRGTDTQYF.

The V gene is TRBV14, the J gene TRBJ1-1, with D uncertain. Per the germline V gene, CDR1 is SGHDN and CDR2 is FVKESK. This CDR3 has 14 amino acids. Trimming removed 1 base from V and 2 bases from J, with 8 bases in between. The CDR3 spells CASSQVLSNTEAFF. The CDR3 region has the DNA TGTGCCAGCAGCCAAGTATTATCTAACACTGAAGCTTTCTTT.

This chain joins TRBV6-5 and TRBJ2-3; possibly TRBD1 for D (5 bases). Deletions cut 10 bases from V and 3 bases from J, with 11 bases between. Germline CDR1 is MNHEY and CDR2 is SVGAGI. This CDR3 is 12 amino acids long. CDR3 sequence (DNA): TGTGCCACCTCCAAGGGGACAGATACGCAGTATTTT. Translation gives CATSKGTDTQYF.

The gene calls are TRBV5-8 and TRBJ2-7; TRBD1 is a possible D gene (6 bases). CDR1 and CDR2 from the germline V gene are SGHTS and YDEGEE. This CDR3 has 11 residues. V lost 8 bases, J lost 4 bases, and 10 bases lay in between. CDR3 amino acids: CASHRVYEQYF. The CDR3 DNA is TGTGCCAGTCACAGGGTTTACGAGCAGTACTTC.

The rearrangement links TRBV19 to TRBJ1-1; D unresolved. Germline-derived CDR1 and CDR2 are LNHDA and SQIVND (reference sequence). V was trimmed by 7 bases and J by 6 bases, leaving 21 bases between them. The CDR3 totals 15 residues. The CDR3 spells CASTKSWGGYAEAFF. The CDR3 region has the DNA TGTGCCAGTACCAAATCTTGGGGAGGTTATGCTGAAGCTTTCTTT. Based on the CDR3 plus reference TRBV19 and TRBJ1-1, the full variable domain is DGGITQSPKYLFRKEGQNVTLSCEQNLNHDAMYWYRQDPGQGLRLIYYSQIVNDFQKGDIAEGYSVSREKKESFPLTVTSAQKNPTAFYLCASTKSWGGYAEAFFGQGTRLTVV.

This sequence joins TRBV9 and TRBJ2-6; TRBD2 matches 7 bases. The junction had 6 bases not matched to a gene; V was cut back by 0 bases and J by 0 bases. Per germline, CDR1 SGDLS and CDR2 YYNGEE. The CDR3 contains 18 residues. CDR3 DNA sequence: TGTGCCAGCAGCGTAGGTCTAGCGGTCTTCTCTGGGGCCAACGTCCTGACTTTC. Amino acids: CASSVGLAVFSGANVLTF.

The chain links TRBV11-2 to TRBJ2-2, with TRBD2 identical over 13 bases. V dropped 5 bases and J dropped 4; count of bases not matched to a gene: 13. This CDR3 spans 19 amino acids. Germline V gene lookup returns CDR1 SGHAT and CDR2 FQNNGV. The CDR3 region has the DNA TGTGCCAGCAGCCCCCGGACTAGCGGGAGTACGGGAGGCACCGGGGAGCTGTTTTTT. Translation: CASSPRTSGSTGGTGELFF.

The V gene is TRBV7-9, the J gene TRBJ2-1, with no clear D. Germline V gene data show CDR1 as SEHNR and CDR2 as FQNEAQ (reference sequence). The germline V and J ends were trimmed by 5 bases and 2 bases, with 7 bases remaining between them. The CDR3 has 13 amino acids. Here the CDR3 reads CASSPRTYNEQFF. CDR3 DNA: TGTGCCAGCAGCCCGAGGACCTACAATGAGCAGTTCTTC.

Of note for this clone: In the same sample, other DNA sequences code for this CDR3. J is TRBJ2-7 and V is TRBV7-9; D ambiguous. The V gene's germline CDR1 is SEHNR and CDR2 FQNEAQ (reference sequence). This CDR3 region has 11 residues. The ends were cut back, 4 bases at V and 2 bases at J, with 3 bases in the middle. CDR3 amino acids: CASSSAYEQYF. CDR3 bases: TGTGCCAGCAGCTCCGCCTACGAGCAGTACTTC.